This entry concerns a single TCR beta chain. This record comes from a study of blood T cell repertoires in COVID-19. Turning to the study itself: Collection of acute and convalescent COVID-19 samples took place in the United States, Italy and Spain. From T cells, B-cell-depleted T cells, or PBMCs came the material, which was cDNA or gDNA.

Per the original data handling: Scientists estimated how many nucleated cells there were by amplifying reference gene primers. Here immunoSEQ multiplex PCR was the method, and the copy in TCRdb shows in-frame clones only, minus some. That table gives V, J and clone size, and the DNA gave D and trimming. This sample has about 59,000 clones, with 88% found just once. The CDR3 covers 12 residues. Trimming removed 5 bases at V and 10 bases at J, with 13 bases between. Germline V CDR1 and CDR2: MDHEN, SYDVKM. The source material was peripheral blood. This rearrangement joins TRBV28 to TRBJ2-3, with D perhaps TRBD1 (5 bases). This receptor was identified in a woman of 80 years or more with active COVID-19. In nucleotides, the CDR3 is TGTGCCAGCAGTCTCCAGGGATTTCCGCAGTATTTT. Protein product: CASSLQGFPQYF.